This TCR beta chain was profiled in a study of T-cell reconstitution after alpha-beta-depleted transplantation in children. Preparing the TCRbeta library involved the use of unique molecular identifiers. TCRdb processed the PCR reads anew with MiXCR; each CDR3 protein has one entry. The sample includes roughly 100,000 distinct CDR3 sequences, about 8% of them seen just once. This clonotype was observed at least ten times. This CDR3 region has 17 residues. Germline values: CDR1 ENHRY, CDR2 SYGVKD. Trimming removed 6 bases from V and 1 base from J; junction bases left unmatched: 4. This sequence originates from a human donor who donated a stem cell graft to a child with congenital amegakaryocytic thrombocytopenia. Source: PBMCs from the stem cell graft donor, taken from the stem cell graft. V is TRBV10-3 and J is TRBJ2-2; 14 bases are shared with TRBD2. Written as DNA, the CDR3 is TGTGCCATCAGCCCGGGACTAGCGGGGGTGAACACCGGGGAGCTGTTTTTT. The encoded protein is CAISPGLAGVNTGELFF.